A selection of T cell receptor beta chains follows, all from one sample in a study of cytomegalovirus exposure and HLA in healthy donors. Repertoires were generated with immunoSEQ multiplex PCR, while TCRdb's copy carries only in-frame clones and drops some. The sample contains 200,000 or so clones, 82% of which appear only once. What was sequenced was PBMCs. These receptors all stem from a boy between 2 and 10 years old in good health and CMV-seronegative. CDR3s include the opening cysteine and the closing phenylalanine or tryptophan.

J,V,CDR3
TRBJ2-7,TRBV7-2,CASSSAPGSPYEQYF
TRBJ2-3,TRBV9,CASSVGSGVSTDTQYF
TRBJ2-5,TRBV5-1,CASSLGLAVPETQYF
TRBJ1-1,TRBV2,CASKQGKNTEAFF
TRBJ2-1,TRBV2,CASRKRTDSVYNEQFF
TRBJ2-5,TRBV7-6,CASSHEETQYF
TRBJ2-5,TRBV5-8,CASSRTGWGYVRETQYF
TRBJ2-5,TRBV7-2,CASSRQRGLAGAETQYF
TRBJ2-2,TRBV9,CASRSDLNTGELFF
TRBJ2-1,TRBV7-9,CASSLGGAGGNEQFF
TRBJ1-2,TRBV20-1,CSTRENYGYTF
TRBJ2-1,TRBV10-3,CAISEPMGLAGGNEQFF
TRBJ1-2,TRBV6-1,CASSERARDYGYTF
TRBJ1-5,TRBV11-2,CASSLTGRQPQHF
TRBJ1-4,TRBV5-6,CASSLQGPDEKLFF
TRBJ2-6,TRBV4-2,CASSQEQSGANVLTF
TRBJ2-1,TRBV6-4,CASSDRQGTKQFF
TRBJ1-2,TRBV4-1,CASSQDGRRDAGYGYTF
TRBJ1-1,TRBV6-5,CASSSSTGNTEAFF
TRBJ2-3,TRBV5-8,CASSLGGDSLSTDTQYF
TRBJ2-2,TRBV5-4,CASRGAGSVTGELFF
TRBJ1-5,TRBV5-1,CASSLVGGDQPQHF
TRBJ1-2,TRBV6-1,CASRRSTGANYGYTF
TRBJ2-7,TRBV18,CASSPSRARYEQYF
TRBJ2-7,TRBV4-1,CASSRTGSEQYF
TRBJ1-5,TRBV2,CASSVPRDLAKETPPNQPQHF
TRBJ2-7,TRBV4-3,CASSQTGTGHYEQYF
TRBJ1-5,TRBV7-2,CASSLRGGRGNQPQHF
TRBJ2-7,TRBV27,CASSLWTSGGIPYEQYF
TRBJ2-7,TRBV7-8,CASSLAGRRYEQYF
TRBJ2-3,TRBV9,CASSVSVADRGQYF
TRBJ2-7,TRBV7-9,CASSSPPTGDLPYEQYF
TRBJ1-1,TRBV27,CASSAALRTEAFF
TRBJ2-5,TRBV2,CASSAPGGKETQYF
TRBJ1-5,TRBV28,CASRESGNQPQHF
TRBJ1-2,TRBV5-1,CASSYGTANYGYTF
TRBJ1-1,TRBV2,CASSEERTGALNTEAFF
TRBJ1-4,TRBV5-4,CASSFSHATNEKLFF